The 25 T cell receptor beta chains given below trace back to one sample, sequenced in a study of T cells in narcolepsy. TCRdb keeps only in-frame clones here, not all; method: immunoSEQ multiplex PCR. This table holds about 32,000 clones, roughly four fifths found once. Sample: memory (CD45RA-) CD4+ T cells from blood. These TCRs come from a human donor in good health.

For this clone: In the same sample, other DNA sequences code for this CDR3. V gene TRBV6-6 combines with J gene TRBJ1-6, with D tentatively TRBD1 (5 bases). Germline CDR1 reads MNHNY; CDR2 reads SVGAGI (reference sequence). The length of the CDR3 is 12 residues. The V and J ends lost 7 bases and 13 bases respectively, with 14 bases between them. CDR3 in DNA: TGTGCCAGCACCCAACTTGGGGCGCCCCTCCACTTT. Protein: CASTQLGAPLHF.

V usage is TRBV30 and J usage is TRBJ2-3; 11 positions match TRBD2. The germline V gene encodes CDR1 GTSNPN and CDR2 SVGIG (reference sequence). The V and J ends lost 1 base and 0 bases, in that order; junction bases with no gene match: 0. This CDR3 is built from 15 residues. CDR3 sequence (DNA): TGTGCCTGGAGTGGGACTAGCGGGAGCACAGATACGCAGTATTTT. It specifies CAWSGTSGSTDTQYF.

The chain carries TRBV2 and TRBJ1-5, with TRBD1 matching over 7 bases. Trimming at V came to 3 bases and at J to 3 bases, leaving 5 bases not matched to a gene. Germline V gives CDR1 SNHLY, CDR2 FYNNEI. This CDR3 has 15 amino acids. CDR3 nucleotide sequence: TGTGCCAGCAGTGAGGACAGGAATAACAATCAGCCCCAGCATTTT. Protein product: CASSEDRNNNQPQHF. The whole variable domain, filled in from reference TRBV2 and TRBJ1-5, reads EPEVTQTPSHQVTQMGQEVILRCVPISNHLYFYWYRQILGQKVEFLVSFYNNEISEKSEIFDDQFSVERPDGSNFTLKIRSTKLEDSAMYFCASSEDRNNNQPQHFGDGTRLSIL.

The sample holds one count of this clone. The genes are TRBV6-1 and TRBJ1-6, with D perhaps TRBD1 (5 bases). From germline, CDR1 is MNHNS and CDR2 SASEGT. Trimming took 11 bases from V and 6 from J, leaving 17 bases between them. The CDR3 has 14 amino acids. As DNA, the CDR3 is TGTGCCGCCTTCTCCGGTGGGGGTAATTCACCCCTCCACTTT. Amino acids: CAAFSGGGNSPLHF.

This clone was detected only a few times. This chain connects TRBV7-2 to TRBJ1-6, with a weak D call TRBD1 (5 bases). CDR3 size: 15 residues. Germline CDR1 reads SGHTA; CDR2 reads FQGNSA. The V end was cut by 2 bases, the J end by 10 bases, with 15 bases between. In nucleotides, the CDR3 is TGTGCCAGCAGCTTATTGTCCGGGGCTAACTCACCCCTCCACTTT. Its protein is CASSLLSGANSPLHF.

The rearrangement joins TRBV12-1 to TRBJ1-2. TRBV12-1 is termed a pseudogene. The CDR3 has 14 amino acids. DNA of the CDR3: TGTGCCAGCAGCTTTGTCGGGGGTTTCTATGGCTACACCTTC. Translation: CASSFVGGFYGYTF.

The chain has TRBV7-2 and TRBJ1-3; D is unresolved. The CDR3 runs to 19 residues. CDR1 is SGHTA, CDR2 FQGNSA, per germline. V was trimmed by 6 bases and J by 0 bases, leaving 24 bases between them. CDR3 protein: CASSLPIMQSRLSGNTIYF. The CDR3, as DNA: TGTGCCAGCAGTTTACCCATAATGCAGTCAAGACTCTCTGGAAACACCATATATTTT.

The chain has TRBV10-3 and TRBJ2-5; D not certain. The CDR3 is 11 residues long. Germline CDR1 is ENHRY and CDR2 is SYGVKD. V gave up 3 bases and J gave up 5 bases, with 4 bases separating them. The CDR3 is CAISDSETQYF. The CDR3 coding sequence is TGTGCCATCAGTGACTCGGAGACCCAGTACTTC.

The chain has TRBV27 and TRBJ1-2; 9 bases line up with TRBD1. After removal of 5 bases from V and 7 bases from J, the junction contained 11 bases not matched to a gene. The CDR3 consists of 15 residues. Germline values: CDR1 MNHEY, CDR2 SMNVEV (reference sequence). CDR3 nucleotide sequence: TGTGCCAGCAGTCTGACAGGGGGTTCTCTTACTGGCTACACCTTC. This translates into CASSLTGGSLTGYTF.

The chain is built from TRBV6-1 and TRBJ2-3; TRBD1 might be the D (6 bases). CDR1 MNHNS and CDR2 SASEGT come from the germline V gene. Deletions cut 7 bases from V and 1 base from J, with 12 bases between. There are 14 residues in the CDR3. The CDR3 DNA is TGTGCCAGCACCTTCTGGGGGCGCACAGATACGCAGTATTTT. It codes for CASTFWGRTDTQYF.

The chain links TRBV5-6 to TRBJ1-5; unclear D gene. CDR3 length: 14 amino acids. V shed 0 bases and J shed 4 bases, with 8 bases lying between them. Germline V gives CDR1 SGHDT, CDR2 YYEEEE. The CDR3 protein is CASSLGTVNQPQHF. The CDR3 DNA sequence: TGTGCCAGCAGCTTGGGGACGGTGAATCAGCCCCAGCATTTT. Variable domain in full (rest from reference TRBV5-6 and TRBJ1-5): DAGVTQSPTHLIKTRGQQVTLRCSPKSGHDTVSWYQQALGQGPQFIFQYYEEEERQRGNFPDRFSGHQFPNYSSELNVNALLLGDSALYLCASSLGTVNQPQHFGDGTRLSIL.

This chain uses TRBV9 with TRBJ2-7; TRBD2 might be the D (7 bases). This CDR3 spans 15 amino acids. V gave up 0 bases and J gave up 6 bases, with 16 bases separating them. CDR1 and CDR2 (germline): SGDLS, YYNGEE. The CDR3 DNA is TGTGCCAGCAGCGTAGGCTACCGGGGGGCTGGCGAGCAGTACTTC. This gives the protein CASSVGYRGAGEQYF.

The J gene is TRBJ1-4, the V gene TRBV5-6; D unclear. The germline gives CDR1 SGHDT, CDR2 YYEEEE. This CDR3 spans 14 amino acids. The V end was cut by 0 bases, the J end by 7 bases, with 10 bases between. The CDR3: CASSLARRVEKLFF. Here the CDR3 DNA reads TGTGCCAGCAGCTTGGCTCGGAGGGTTGAAAAACTGTTTTTT.

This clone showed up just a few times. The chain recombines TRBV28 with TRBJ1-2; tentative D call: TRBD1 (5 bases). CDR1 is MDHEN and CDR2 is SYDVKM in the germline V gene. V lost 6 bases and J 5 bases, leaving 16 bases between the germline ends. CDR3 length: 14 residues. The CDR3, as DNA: TGTGCCAGCAGCACCGGGACCGTTTGGTATGGCTACACCTTC. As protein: CASSTGTVWYGYTF.

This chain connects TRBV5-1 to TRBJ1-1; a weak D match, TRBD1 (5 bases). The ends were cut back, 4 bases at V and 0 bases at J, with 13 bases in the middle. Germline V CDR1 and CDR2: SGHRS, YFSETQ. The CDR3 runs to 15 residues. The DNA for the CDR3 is TGCGCCAGCAGCCCCGGCCGGGGCATGAACACTGAAGCTTTCTTT. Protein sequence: CASSPGRGMNTEAFF. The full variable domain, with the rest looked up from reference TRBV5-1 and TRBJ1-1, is KAGVTQTPRYLIKTRGQQVTLSCSPISGHRSVSWYQQTPGQGLQFLFEYFSETQRNKGNFPGRFSGRQFSNSRSEMNVSTLELGDSALYLCASSPGRGMNTEAFFGQGTRLTVV.

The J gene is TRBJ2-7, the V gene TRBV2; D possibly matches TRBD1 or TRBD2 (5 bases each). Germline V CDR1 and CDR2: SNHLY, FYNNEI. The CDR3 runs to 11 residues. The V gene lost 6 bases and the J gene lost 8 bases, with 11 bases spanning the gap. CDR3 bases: TGTGCCAGCAGGGTGGGGGAGAAGCAGTACTTC. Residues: CASRVGEKQYF.

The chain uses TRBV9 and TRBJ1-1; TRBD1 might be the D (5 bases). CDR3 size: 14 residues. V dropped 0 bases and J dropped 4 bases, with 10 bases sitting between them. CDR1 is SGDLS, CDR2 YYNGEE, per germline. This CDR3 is CASSVVKGLTEAFF. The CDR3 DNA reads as TGTGCCAGCAGCGTAGTCAAGGGGCTCACTGAAGCTTTCTTT. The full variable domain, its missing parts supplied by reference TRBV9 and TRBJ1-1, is DSGVTQTPKHLITATGQRVTLRCSPRSGDLSVYWYQQSLDQGLQFLIQYYNGEERAKGNILERFSAQQFPDLHSELNLSSLELGDSALYFCASSVVKGLTEAFFGQGTRLTVV.

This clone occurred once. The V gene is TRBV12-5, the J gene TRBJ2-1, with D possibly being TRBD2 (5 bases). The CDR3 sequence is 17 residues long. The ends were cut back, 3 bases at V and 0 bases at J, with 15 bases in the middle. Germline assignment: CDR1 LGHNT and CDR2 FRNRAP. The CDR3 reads CASGFRGNTGSYNEQFF. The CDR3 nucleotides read TGTGCTAGTGGTTTCAGAGGGAACACTGGCTCCTACAATGAGCAGTTCTTC.

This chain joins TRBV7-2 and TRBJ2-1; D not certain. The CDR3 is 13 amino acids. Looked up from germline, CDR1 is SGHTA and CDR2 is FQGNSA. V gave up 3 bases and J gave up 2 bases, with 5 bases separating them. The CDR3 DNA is TGTGCCAGCAGCTTTTGGACCTACAATGAGCAGTTCTTC. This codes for CASSFWTYNEQFF.

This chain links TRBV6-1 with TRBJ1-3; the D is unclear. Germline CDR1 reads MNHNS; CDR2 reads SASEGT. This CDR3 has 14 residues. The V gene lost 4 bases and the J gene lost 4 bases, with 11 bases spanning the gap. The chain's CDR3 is CASSGPVKGNTIYF. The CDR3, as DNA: TGTGCCAGCAGTGGTCCCGTTAAAGGAAACACCATATATTTT.

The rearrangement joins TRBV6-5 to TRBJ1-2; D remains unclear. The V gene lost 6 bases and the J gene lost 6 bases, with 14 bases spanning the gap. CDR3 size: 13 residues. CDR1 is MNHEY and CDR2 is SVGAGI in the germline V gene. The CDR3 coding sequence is TGTGCCAGCAGCCAGAGGGTTAATGATGGCTACACCTTC. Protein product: CASSQRVNDGYTF.

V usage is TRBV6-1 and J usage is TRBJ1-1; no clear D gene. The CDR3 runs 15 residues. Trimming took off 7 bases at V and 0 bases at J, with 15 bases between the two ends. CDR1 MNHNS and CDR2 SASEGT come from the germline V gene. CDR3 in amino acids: CASTPLGSLNTEAFF. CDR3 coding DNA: TGTGCCAGCACTCCTCTTGGGAGTTTGAACACTGAAGCTTTCTTT.

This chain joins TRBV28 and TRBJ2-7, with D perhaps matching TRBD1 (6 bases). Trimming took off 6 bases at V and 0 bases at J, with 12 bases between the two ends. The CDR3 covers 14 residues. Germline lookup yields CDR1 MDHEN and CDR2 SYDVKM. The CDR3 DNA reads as TGTGCCAGCAGATCCCCGACAGGCTCCTACGAGCAGTACTTC. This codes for CASRSPTGSYEQYF.

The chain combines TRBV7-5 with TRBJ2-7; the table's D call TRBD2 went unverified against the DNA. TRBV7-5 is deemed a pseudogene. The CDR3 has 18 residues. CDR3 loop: CARSLEVLERCPTYEQYV. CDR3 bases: TGTGCCAGAAGCTTGGAGGTCCTAGAGCGGTGTCCTACCTACGAGCAGTACGTC.

CDR3: CASSLDSYYGYTF. Here the CDR3 DNA reads TGTGCCAGCAGCCTCGACAGTTACTATGGCTACACCTTC. The chain couples TRBV28 to TRBJ1-2; a possible D gene is TRBD1 (5 bases). The germline V gene has CDR1 MDHEN and CDR2 SYDVKM. The CDR3 totals 13 residues. Trimming took off 6 bases at V and 3 bases at J, with 11 bases between the two ends.